This T cell receptor beta chain derives from a study of cytomegalovirus exposure and HLA in healthy donors. General observations from the study: There were a few CMV-associated chains whose specificity for CMV antigens was confirmed in vitro. A list of roughly 160 TCR beta chains associated with cytomegalovirus was given. Most subjects had HLA-A and HLA-B alleles reportedly predicted accurately by TCR beta sequences. Another analysis was done later, and it associated around 15,000 TCR beta sequences with HLA alleles at 0.05 false discovery rate.

The junction had 11 bases not matched to a gene; V was cut back by 9 bases and J by 3 bases. The CDR3 is made up of 16 amino acids. The germline V gene has CDR1 SNHLY and CDR2 FYNNEI. A note on this clone: Its antigen is unknown.

PCR involved 60 Vbeta and 13 Jbeta primers. TCRdb keeps only in-frame clones here, not all; method: immunoSEQ multiplex PCR. The sample consists of under 130,000 clones, around 74% of them appearing once. V usage is TRBV2 and J usage is TRBJ2-2, with 9 positions matching TRBD2. The sequence was obtained from a woman in her thirties or forties in good health and CMV-seropositive. Source material: PBMCs. The CDR3 spells CASTPYSGGYTGELFF. CDR3 DNA sequence: TGTGCCAGTACTCCCTATAGCGGGGGATACACCGGGGAGCTGTTTTTT.